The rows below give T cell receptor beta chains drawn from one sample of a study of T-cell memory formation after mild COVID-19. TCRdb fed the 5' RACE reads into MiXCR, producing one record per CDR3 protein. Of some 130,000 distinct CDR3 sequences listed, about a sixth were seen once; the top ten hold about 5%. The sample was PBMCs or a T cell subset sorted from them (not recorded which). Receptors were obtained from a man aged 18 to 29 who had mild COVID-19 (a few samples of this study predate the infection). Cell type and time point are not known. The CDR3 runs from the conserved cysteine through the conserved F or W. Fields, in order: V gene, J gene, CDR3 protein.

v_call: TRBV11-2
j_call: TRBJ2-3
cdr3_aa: CASSLGPDRTHTQYF

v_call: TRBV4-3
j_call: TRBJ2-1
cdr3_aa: CASSQDLRNNEQFF

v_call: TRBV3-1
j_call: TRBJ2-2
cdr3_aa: CASSPDGELFF

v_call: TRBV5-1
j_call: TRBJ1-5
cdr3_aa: CASSLGAGGLQPQHF

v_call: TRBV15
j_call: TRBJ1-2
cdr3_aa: CATSKQGRNTF

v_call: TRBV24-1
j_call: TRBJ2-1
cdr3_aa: CATSDITQGADYNEQFF

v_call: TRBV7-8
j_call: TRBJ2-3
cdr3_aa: CASTPSRGLEVMTDTQYF

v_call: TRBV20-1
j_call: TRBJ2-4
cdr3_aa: CSARDGGRNIQYF

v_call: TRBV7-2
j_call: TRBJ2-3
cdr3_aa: CASSLAGGSDTQYF

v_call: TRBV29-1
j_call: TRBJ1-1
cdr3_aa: CSGMDTEAFF

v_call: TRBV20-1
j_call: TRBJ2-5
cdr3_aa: CSVPPAGQGVKMTQYF

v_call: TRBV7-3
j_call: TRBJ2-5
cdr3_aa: CASSGSEGETQYF

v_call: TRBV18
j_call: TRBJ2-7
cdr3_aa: CASSSGQGAHEQYF

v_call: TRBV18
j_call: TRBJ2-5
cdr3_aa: CASSSRTSQETQYF

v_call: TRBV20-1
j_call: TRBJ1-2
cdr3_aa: CSAWPASRGPSF

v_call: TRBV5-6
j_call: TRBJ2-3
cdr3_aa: CASSLVGGHTDTQYF

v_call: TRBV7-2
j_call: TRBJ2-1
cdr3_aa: CASSPRPGKNEQFF

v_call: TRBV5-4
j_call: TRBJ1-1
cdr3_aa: CASSLVRGMANTEAFF

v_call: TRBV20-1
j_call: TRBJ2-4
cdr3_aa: CSAREGSGKNIQYF

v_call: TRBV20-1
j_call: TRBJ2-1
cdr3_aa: CSARERRGGLEQFF

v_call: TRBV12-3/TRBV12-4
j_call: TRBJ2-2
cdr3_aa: CASSQGTGVPGELFF

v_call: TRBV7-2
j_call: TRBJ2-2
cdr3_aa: CASRSGGNTGELFF

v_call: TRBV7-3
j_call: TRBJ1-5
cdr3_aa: CASSPGRGVGQPQHF

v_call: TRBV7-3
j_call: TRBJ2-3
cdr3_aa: CASSLAGREVDTQYF

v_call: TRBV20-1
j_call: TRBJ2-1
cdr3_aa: CSASSSGGNSYNEQFF

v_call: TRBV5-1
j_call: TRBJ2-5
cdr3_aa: CASRESETQYF

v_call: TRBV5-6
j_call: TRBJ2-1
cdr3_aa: CASSRRGVYNEQFF

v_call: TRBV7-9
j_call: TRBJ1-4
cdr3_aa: CASRGWDEKLFF

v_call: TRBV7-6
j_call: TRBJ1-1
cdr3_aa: CASSLMQGRNTEAFF

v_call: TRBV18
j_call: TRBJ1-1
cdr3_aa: CASSPPTGRINTEAFF

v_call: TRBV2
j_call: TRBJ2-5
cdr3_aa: CASGRTQGVRKETQYF

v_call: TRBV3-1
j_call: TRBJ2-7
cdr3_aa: CASSQERGWSYEQYF

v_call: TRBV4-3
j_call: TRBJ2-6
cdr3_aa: CASSQEWRQGHGANVLTF

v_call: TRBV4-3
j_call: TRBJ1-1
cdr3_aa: CASSQDRNTEAFF

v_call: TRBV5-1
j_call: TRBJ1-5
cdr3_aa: CASGQGSNQPQHF

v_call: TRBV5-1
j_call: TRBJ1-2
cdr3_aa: CASSLDPAGAGRYTF

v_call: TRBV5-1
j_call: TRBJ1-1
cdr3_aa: CASDLISPSTEAFF

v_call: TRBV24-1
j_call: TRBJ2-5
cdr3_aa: CATSARAQETQYF

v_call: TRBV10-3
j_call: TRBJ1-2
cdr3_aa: CAIQSGTNYGYTF

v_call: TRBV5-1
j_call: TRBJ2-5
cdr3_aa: CASSATGGRETQYF

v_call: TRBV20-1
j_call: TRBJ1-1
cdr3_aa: CRFTGRTEAFF

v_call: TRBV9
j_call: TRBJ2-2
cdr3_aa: CASSDVNTGELFF

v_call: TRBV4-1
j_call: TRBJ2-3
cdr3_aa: CASSQDRPDRYKTDTQYF

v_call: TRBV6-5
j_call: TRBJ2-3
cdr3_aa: CASTDAMTDTQYF

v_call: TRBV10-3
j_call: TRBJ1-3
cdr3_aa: CAISGQGNTIYF

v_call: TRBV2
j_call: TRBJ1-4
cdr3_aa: CASGGQGAEKLFF

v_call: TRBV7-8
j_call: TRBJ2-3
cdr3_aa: CASSGTGHLYF

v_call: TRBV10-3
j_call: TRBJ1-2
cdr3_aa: CAISEVVGNRNYGYTF

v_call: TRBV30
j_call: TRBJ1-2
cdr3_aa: CAWSVHSRGYGGYTF

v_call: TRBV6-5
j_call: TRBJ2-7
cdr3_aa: CASQTLAGAYEQYF

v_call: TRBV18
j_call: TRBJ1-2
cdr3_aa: CASSLGQDEYGYTF

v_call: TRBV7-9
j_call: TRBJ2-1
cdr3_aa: CASSPWLAGDNEQFF

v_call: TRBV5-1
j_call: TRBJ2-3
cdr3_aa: CASSWDTSYTDTQYF

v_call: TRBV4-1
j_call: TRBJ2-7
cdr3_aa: CASSHPLAARPYEQYF

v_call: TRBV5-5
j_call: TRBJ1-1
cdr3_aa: CASERDRYTEAFF

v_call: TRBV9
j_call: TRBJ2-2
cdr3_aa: CASSVEPGGTGELFF

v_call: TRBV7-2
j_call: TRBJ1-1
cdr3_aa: CASSFSGQNTEAFF

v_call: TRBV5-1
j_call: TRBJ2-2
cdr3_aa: CASSLTVPSGNTGELFF

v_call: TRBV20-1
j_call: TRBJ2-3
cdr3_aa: CSARASDLAQDTQYF

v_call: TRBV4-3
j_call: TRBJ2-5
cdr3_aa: CASSQDVAGGGETQYF